These T cell receptor beta chains were read from a single sample in a study of shared clonotypes between healthy human individuals. The assay was immunoSEQ multiplex PCR, and TCRdb's table has in-frame clones only and misses some. The repertoire consists of over 2,000,000 clones, with roughly 95% occurring once and the leading ten covering more than 1.5%. The material sequenced was naive CD8+ T cells from PBMCs. The receptors shown here come from a man younger than 35 in good health. Some clones in this sample may be carry-over from other donors' samples. Both conserved end residues are trimmed from each CDR3. Each record gives: J gene, V gene, CDR3 protein.

j_gene: TRBJ2-1
v_gene: TRBV5-4
CDR3aa: ASSLRRERVNEQF

j_gene: TRBJ1-5
v_gene: TRBV14
CDR3aa: ASSPKSGQPQH

j_gene: TRBJ2-1
v_gene: TRBV27
CDR3aa: ASSFHRNNEQF

j_gene: TRBJ2-7
v_gene: TRBV6-4
CDR3aa: ASSDSGRDRTYEQY

j_gene: TRBJ1-3
v_gene: TRBV9
CDR3aa: ASSVGGGSGNTIY

j_gene: TRBJ1-2
v_gene: TRBV27
CDR3aa: ASSWGEGSIGYT

j_gene: .
v_gene: TRBV5-6
CDR3aa: ASSLDGGYEQY

j_gene: TRBJ2-7
v_gene: TRBV5-6
CDR3aa: ASSPGQGNEQY

j_gene: TRBJ1-5
v_gene: TRBV4-1
CDR3aa: ASSQGQNSNQPQH

j_gene: TRBJ2-7
v_gene: TRBV30
CDR3aa: ACLGLAGISYEQY

j_gene: TRBJ1-2
v_gene: TRBV6-1
CDR3aa: ASSGHRTNYGYT

j_gene: TRBJ2-1
v_gene: TRBV6-6
CDR3aa: ASRPGLAGTYNEQF

j_gene: .
v_gene: TRBV7-9
CDR3aa: ASSARDRVYEQY

j_gene: TRBJ2-7
v_gene: TRBV5-1
CDR3aa: ASSLKRHLSYEQY

j_gene: TRBJ1-2
v_gene: TRBV28
CDR3aa: ASRGTVPSTGGNYGYT

j_gene: TRBJ2-2
v_gene: TRBV10-3
CDR3aa: AISGESGRGTGELF

j_gene: TRBJ1-3
v_gene: TRBV6-8
CDR3aa: ASSWGRGRNTIY

j_gene: TRBJ2-7
v_gene: TRBV7-9
CDR3aa: ASSSEDRVLYEQY

j_gene: TRBJ1-3
v_gene: TRBV4-3
CDR3aa: ASSQERRAFDTIY

j_gene: TRBJ1-1
v_gene: TRBV6-1
CDR3aa: ASRNRDETEAF

j_gene: TRBJ2-1
v_gene: TRBV28
CDR3aa: ASENHSGRRGYNEQF

j_gene: TRBJ2-3
v_gene: TRBV19
CDR3aa: ASSSTRAADTQY

j_gene: TRBJ2-1
v_gene: TRBV15
CDR3aa: ATSRSPGRPDNEQF

j_gene: TRBJ2-5
v_gene: TRBV6-6
CDR3aa: ASSYKGYQETQY

j_gene: TRBJ1-1
v_gene: TRBV6-6
CDR3aa: ASTPLGNLNTEAF

j_gene: TRBJ2-5
v_gene: TRBV9
CDR3aa: ASSGPAETQY

j_gene: TRBJ1-2
v_gene: TRBV5-4
CDR3aa: ASSPRGVYGYT

j_gene: TRBJ2-7
v_gene: TRBV5-4
CDR3aa: ASSLGPGLAYEQY

j_gene: TRBJ2-7
v_gene: TRBV6-5
CDR3aa: ASSGDSPYEQY

j_gene: .
v_gene: TRBV29-1
CDR3aa: SVKDRYYEQY

j_gene: TRBJ2-7
v_gene: TRBV4-3
CDR3aa: ASSPSRTGALYEQY

j_gene: TRBJ1-1
v_gene: TRBV28
CDR3aa: ASSLDTEAF

j_gene: TRBJ2-7
v_gene: TRBV10-3
CDR3aa: AISSVGGTLSYEQY

j_gene: TRBJ2-3
v_gene: TRBV14
CDR3aa: ASSPHTDTQY

j_gene: TRBJ1-1
v_gene: TRBV5-6
CDR3aa: ASSADGYFTEAF

j_gene: TRBJ1-1
v_gene: TRBV9
CDR3aa: ASSVGTTMWTEAF

j_gene: TRBJ2-7
v_gene: TRBV7-8
CDR3aa: ASSSGTGAYEQY

j_gene: TRBJ1-1
v_gene: TRBV19
CDR3aa: ASTPIGGLMNTEAF

j_gene: TRBJ2-7
v_gene: TRBV27
CDR3aa: ASSLPGVNSEQY

j_gene: TRBJ2-3
v_gene: TRBV11-3
CDR3aa: ASSSPGQGGDTQY

j_gene: TRBJ2-1
v_gene: TRBV15
CDR3aa: ATSRNYSGRSYNEQF

j_gene: TRBJ1-5
v_gene: TRBV7-9
CDR3aa: ASSLALEGGYQPQH

j_gene: TRBJ1-2
v_gene: TRBV7-9
CDR3aa: ASTIRRGPDGYT

j_gene: TRBJ1-5
v_gene: TRBV7-8
CDR3aa: ASSSPEFNQPQH

j_gene: TRBJ1-5
v_gene: TRBV28
CDR3aa: ASSRGVNQPQH

j_gene: TRBJ2-7
v_gene: TRBV19
CDR3aa: ASSEPGLAGGF

j_gene: TRBJ2-7
v_gene: TRBV15
CDR3aa: ATSRALEGGGQYEQY

j_gene: TRBJ2-7
v_gene: TRBV28
CDR3aa: ASRLDGTPYEQY

j_gene: TRBJ2-1
v_gene: TRBV19
CDR3aa: ASSILSNGPIYNEQF

j_gene: TRBJ2-5
v_gene: TRBV2
CDR3aa: ASRPGVGARQTQY

j_gene: TRBJ2-7
v_gene: TRBV27
CDR3aa: ASSLRTAGVNEQY

j_gene: TRBJ2-2
v_gene: TRBV27
CDR3aa: ASSLSGPNAGELF

j_gene: TRBJ2-1
v_gene: TRBV18
CDR3aa: ASSVGNEQF

j_gene: TRBJ2-5
v_gene: TRBV18
CDR3aa: ASSPGGGETQY

j_gene: TRBJ2-7
v_gene: TRBV2
CDR3aa: ASSFREDFYEQY

j_gene: TRBJ1-2
v_gene: TRBV25-1
CDR3aa: ASDGDGGEGYT

j_gene: TRBJ2-1
v_gene: TRBV6-6
CDR3aa: ASSPLSGSLYNEQF

j_gene: TRBJ1-2
v_gene: TRBV19
CDR3aa: ASSAQTAGLYGYT